One and the same sample provided the 8 T cell receptor beta chains below, sequenced in a study of T cells in tuberculosis. Here immunoSEQ multiplex PCR was the method, and the copy in TCRdb shows in-frame clones only, minus some. The sample shows under 40,000 clones, around 94% of them seen only once. The sequenced material came from PBMCs. Receptors were obtained from a donor aged 10 to 29 with latent tuberculosis or without tuberculosis infection.

The J gene is TRBJ2-5, the V gene TRBV6-5; 8 bases line up with TRBD1. The CDR3 has 11 amino acids. V lost 8 bases, J lost 5 bases, and 1 base stayed unmatched. CDR1 is MNHEY, CDR2 SVGAGI, per germline. CDR3 DNA: TGTGCCAGCCACAGGGGGGAGACCCAGTACTTC. Its translation is CASHRGETQYF.

The V and J genes are TRBV29-1 and TRBJ1-2, with D perhaps TRBD1 (6 bases). This CDR3 contains 11 residues. Germline CDR1 SQVTM, CDR2 ANQGSEA. Between the trimmed V and J ends, which lost 8 bases and 3 bases, there was a span of 10 bases. The CDR3 region has the DNA TGCAGCTCCCGACAGGACTATGGCTACACCTTC. Amino acid sequence: CSSRQDYGYTF.

The chain combines TRBV27 with TRBJ2-5; 11 bases agree with TRBD2. V lost 2 bases, J lost 5 bases, and 4 bases stayed unmatched. Germline lookup yields CDR1 MNHEY and CDR2 SMNVEV (reference sequence). The CDR3 runs 15 residues. In DNA, the CDR3 is TGTGCCAGCAGTTTACTAGCGGGAGGAGTGGAGACCCAGTACTTC. Amino acids: CASSLLAGGVETQYF.

V usage is TRBV11-2 and J usage is TRBJ2-7, with TRBD1 matching 8 bases. After removal of 4 bases from V and 4 bases from J, the junction contained 15 bases not matched to a gene. Germline CDR1 and CDR2: SGHAT and FQNNGV. The CDR3 contains 17 residues. Here the CDR3 reads CASSYGFRDRTRYEQYF. Here the CDR3 DNA reads TGTGCCAGCAGCTATGGTTTCCGGGACAGGACAAGGTACGAGCAGTACTTC.

V and J are TRBV30 and TRBJ1-2; 8 nucleotides align to TRBD1. Germline assignment: CDR1 GTSNPN and CDR2 SVGIG (reference sequence). V shed 2 bases, J shed 4 bases, and the junction held 12 bases outside the gene matches. The CDR3 spans 16 residues. Written as DNA, the CDR3 is TGTGCCTGGAGTTCAGTCCTCAGACAGGGGCTCTATGGCTACACCTTC. Translation gives CAWSSVLRQGLYGYTF.

Regarding this clone: An end of the junction does not agree with germline; a read error may underlie this. The gene calls are TRBV7-2 and TRBJ2-3; 13 nucleotides agree with TRBD2. The germline gives CDR1 SGHTA, CDR2 FQGNSA. The CDR3 runs to 14 residues. The CDR3 here is CASRPRGLAGVGDF. The CDR3 nucleotides are TGTGCCAGCAGGCCACGAGGACTAGCGGGGGTTGGGGATTTT.

The rearrangement uses TRBV7-2 and TRBJ2-7; D ambiguous. Germline loops: CDR1 SGHTA, CDR2 FQGNSA. V was shortened by 5 bases and J by 6 bases, with 8 bases between the two germline ends. This CDR3 has 11 amino acids. The CDR3 region has the DNA TGTGCCAGCAGCGCAGGCGTCGAGCAGTACTTC. Residues: CASSAGVEQYF.

This chain links TRBV7-2 with TRBJ2-1; 10 nucleotides align to TRBD1. V was clipped by 1 base and J by 1 base; unmatched bases: 4. Germline CDR1 and CDR2: SGHTA and FQGNSA. The CDR3 consists of 17 residues. The CDR3 region has the DNA TGTGCCAGCAGCTTAGGACAGGGGGCACCATCCTACAATGAGCAGTTCTTC. This encodes CASSLGQGAPSYNEQFF.